A single sample is the source of the 3 T cell receptor beta chains below, sequenced in a study of siplizumab effects on memory and regulatory T cells. Assay: immunoSEQ multiplex PCR; the TCRdb copy retains only in-frame clones and omits some. Of 70,000 to 100,000 clones in the sample, roughly 93% were seen once. The sample was CD8+ T cells sorted from blood. These receptors came from a human donor in good health.

The chain employs TRBV6-5 and TRBJ2-5; TRBD1 matches at 7 bases. The CDR3 loop spans 13 amino acids. V shed 6 bases and J 2 bases; nucleotides not matched to a gene: 3. Per germline, CDR1 MNHEY and CDR2 SVGAGI. The CDR3 protein is CASSGRGQETQYF. In nucleotides, the CDR3 is TGTGCCAGCAGCGGCAGGGGGCAAGAGACCCAGTACTTC.

The chain combines TRBV30 with TRBJ2-7, with D possibly being TRBD1 (6 bases). The CDR3 is 16 amino acids. Per the germline V gene, CDR1 is GTSNPN and CDR2 is SVGIG (reference sequence). The V and J ends lost 7 bases and 3 bases respectively, with 25 bases between them. The CDR3 protein is CASRTARPESLYEQYF. For the CDR3, the DNA is TGTGCCTCACGGACAGCGCGGCCTGAATCGCTCTACGAGCAGTACTTC.

V is TRBV15 and J is TRBJ1-3; D may be TRBD1 (6 bases). Per the germline V gene, CDR1 is LNHNV and CDR2 is YYDKDF (reference sequence). Trimming cost V 0 bases and J 4 bases, with 10 bases left between them. The CDR3 spans 15 residues. DNA for the CDR3: TGTGCCACCAGCAGAGATGGAGACAGGGGAAACACCATATATTTT. Translation gives CATSRDGDRGNTIYF. Using reference TRBV15 and TRBJ1-3 for the parts outside the CDR3, the full variable domain is DAMVIQNPRYQVTQFGKPVTLSCSQTLNHNVMYWYQQKSSQAPKLLFHYYDKDFNNEADTPDNFQSRRPNTSFCFLDIRSPGLGDTAMYLCATSRDGDRGNTIYFGEGSWLTVV.